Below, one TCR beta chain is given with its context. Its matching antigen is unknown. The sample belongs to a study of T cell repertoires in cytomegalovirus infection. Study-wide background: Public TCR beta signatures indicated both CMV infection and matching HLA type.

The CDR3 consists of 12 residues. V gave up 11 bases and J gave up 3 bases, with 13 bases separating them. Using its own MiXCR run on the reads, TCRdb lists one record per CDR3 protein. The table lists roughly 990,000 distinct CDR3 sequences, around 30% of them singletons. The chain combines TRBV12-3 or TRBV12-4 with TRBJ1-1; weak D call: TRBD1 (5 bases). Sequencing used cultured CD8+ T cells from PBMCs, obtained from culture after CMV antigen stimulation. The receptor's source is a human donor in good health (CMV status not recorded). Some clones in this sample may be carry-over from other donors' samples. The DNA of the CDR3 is TGTGCCGTCTACAGGAGGGACACTGAAGCTTTCTTT. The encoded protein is CAVYRRDTEAFF.